This TCR beta chain was sequenced during a study of Graves' ophthalmopathy and Graves' hyperthyroidism. This clonotype was counted many times. In germline, CDR1 is SGHAT, CDR2 FQNNGV. The V and J ends lost 5 bases and 6 bases, in that order; junction bases with no gene match: 7. The CDR3 loop spans 14 amino acids. The authors amplified TCR beta CDR3 regions, and they did so from RNA transcripts for repertoire sequencing. HTBI primers served in a first-round RT-PCR, which a second-round multiplex PCR followed. MiXCR, applied by TCRdb to the multiplex PCR reads, yields one record per CDR3 protein. The table has about 1.1 million distinct CDR3 sequences, 36% seen once.

The TCR was taken from an adult man with Graves' hyperthyroidism. The sample taken for sequencing was peripheral blood or thyroid tissue (not recorded which). The chain links TRBV11-2 to TRBJ2-7; 10 bases agree with TRBD1. For the CDR3, the DNA is TGTGCCAGCAGCCCGGGACAGGGGTTTGGCGAGCAGTACTTC. It translates to CASSPGQGFGEQYF. Complete variable domain (other parts from reference TRBV11-2 and TRBJ2-7): EAGVAQSPRYKIIEKRQSVAFWCNPISGHATLYWYQQILGQGPKLLIQFQNNGVVDDSQLPKDRFSAERLKGVDSTLKIQPAKLEDSAVYLCASSPGQGFGEQYFGPGTRLTVT.